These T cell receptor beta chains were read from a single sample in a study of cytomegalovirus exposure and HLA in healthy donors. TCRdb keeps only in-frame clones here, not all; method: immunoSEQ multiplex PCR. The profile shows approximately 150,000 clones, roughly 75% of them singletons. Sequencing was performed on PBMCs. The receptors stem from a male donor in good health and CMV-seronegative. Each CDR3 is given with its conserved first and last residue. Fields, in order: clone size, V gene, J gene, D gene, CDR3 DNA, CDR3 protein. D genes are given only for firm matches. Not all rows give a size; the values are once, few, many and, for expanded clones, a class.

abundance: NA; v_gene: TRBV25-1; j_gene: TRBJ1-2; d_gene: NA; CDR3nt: TGTGCCAGCAGTGAATCGGCCAGGGCGAACTATGGCTACACCTTC; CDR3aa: CASSESARANYGYTF
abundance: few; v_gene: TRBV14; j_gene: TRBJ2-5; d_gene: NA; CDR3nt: TGTGCCAGCGCCACAGGGCCCCAAGAGACCCAGTACTTC; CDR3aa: CASATGPQETQYF
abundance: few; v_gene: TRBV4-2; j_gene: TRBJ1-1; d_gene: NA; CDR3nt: TGTGCCAGCAGCCAAGAGGGGGGGTGGACGGAATCTTTCTTT; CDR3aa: CASSQEGGWTESFF
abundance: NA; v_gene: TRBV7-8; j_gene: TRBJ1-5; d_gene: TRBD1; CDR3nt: TGTGCCAGCAGTCCAAGGGACAGGGGACTAAGCAATCAGCCCCAGCATTTT; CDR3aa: CASSPRDRGLSNQPQHF
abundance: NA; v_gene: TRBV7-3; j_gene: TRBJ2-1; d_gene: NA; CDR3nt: TGTGCCAGCAGTTTCGTAAACAATGAGCAGTTCTTC; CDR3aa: CASSFVNNEQFF
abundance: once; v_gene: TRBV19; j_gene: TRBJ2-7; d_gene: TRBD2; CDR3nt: TGTGCCAGTAGTTCTCTAGCGGGGAGCTCCTACGAGCAGTACTTC; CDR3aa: CASSSLAGSSYEQYF
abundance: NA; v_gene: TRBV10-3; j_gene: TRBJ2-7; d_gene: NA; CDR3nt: TGTGCCATCAGTGCACAGGGATACGAGCAGTACTTC; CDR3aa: CAISAQGYEQYF
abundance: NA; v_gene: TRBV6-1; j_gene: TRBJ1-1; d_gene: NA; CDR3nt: TGTGCCAGCAGTTCCGTGACTCTTGTCGGGGCTTTCTTT; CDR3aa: CASSSVTLVGAFF
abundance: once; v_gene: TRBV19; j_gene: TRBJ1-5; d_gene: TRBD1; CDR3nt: TGTGCCAGCCACAGGGGAGGGCCCCAGCATTTT; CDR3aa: CASHRGGPQHF
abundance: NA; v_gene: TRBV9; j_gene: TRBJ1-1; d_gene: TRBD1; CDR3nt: TGTGCCAGCAGCGTTGGGACAGGCTTTTCCACTGAAGCTTTCTTT; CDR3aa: CASSVGTGFSTEAFF
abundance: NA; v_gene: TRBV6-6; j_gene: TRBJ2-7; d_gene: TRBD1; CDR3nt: TGTGCCAGCAGTACCACAGGGGCATTGGTCTACGAGCAGTACTTC; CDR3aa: CASSTTGALVYEQYF
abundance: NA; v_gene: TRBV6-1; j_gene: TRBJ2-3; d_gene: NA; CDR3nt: TGTGCCAGCAGTGAAGCGGGCAACCTCGCAGATACGCAGTATTTT; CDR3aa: CASSEAGNLADTQYF
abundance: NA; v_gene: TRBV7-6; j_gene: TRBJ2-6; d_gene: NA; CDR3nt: TGTGCCAGCAGCCCCACCGGGACATCCTCTGGGGCCAACGTCCTGACTTTC; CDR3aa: CASSPTGTSSGANVLTF
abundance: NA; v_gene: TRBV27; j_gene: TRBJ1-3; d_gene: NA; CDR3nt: TGTGCCAGCAGTGCCAGGGGCTCTGGAAACACCATATATTTT; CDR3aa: CASSARGSGNTIYF
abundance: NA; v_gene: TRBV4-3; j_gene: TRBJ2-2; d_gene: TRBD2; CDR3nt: TGCGCCAGCAGCCAAGATCTCGGGACTAGAAACACCGGGGAGCTGTTTTTT; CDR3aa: CASSQDLGTRNTGELFF
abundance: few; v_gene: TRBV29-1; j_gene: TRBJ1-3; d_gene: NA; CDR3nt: TGCAGCGTTTCCAGGCCTGGAAACACCATATATTTT; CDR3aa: CSVSRPGNTIYF
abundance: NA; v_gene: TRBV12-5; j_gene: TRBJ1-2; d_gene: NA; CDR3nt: TGTGCTAGTGGTTTGGGCGGGGGACTTAACTATGGCTACACCTTC; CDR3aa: CASGLGGGLNYGYTF
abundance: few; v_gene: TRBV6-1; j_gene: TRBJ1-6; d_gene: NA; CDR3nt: TGTGCCAGCAGTGACCTACAGGGTTTCAGTTCACCCCTCCACTTT; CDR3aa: CASSDLQGFSSPLHF
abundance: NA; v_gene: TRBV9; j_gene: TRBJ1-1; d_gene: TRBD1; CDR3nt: TGTGCCAGCAGCCCCCAGGGGGACACTGAAGCTTTCTTT; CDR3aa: CASSPQGDTEAFF
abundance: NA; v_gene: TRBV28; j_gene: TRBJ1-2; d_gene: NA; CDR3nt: TGTGCCAGCAGTAAGGAGAACTATGGCTACACCTTC; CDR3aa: CASSKENYGYTF
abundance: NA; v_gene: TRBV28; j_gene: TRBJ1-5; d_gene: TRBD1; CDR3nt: TGTGCCAGCAGCAGCGGACAGGGAGAAACTCAGCCCCAGCATTTT; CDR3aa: CASSSGQGETQPQHF
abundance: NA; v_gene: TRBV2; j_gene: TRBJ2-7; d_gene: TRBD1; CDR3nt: TGTGCCAGCAGGCCCGGGACAGGGGGCTACGAGCAGTACTTC; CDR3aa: CASRPGTGGYEQYF
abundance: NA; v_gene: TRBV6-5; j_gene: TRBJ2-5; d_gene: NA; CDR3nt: TGTGCCAGCAGTACCCCGCGTCAGGCCCAAGAGACCCAGTACTTC; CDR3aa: CASSTPRQAQETQYF
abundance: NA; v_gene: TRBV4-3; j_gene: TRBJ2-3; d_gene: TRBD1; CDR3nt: TGCGCCAGCAGCCAGAATCCTCGGGGACAGTCTAGCACAGATACGCAGTATTTT; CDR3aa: CASSQNPRGQSSTDTQYF
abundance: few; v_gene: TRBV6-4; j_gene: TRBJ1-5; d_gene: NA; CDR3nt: TGTGCCAGCAGTGAGCGGGCAGGGGTTAATCAGCCCCAGCATTTT; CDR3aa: CASSERAGVNQPQHF
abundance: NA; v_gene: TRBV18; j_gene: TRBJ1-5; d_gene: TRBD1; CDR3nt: TGTGCCAGCTCACCCTACAGGGGCCCCAATCAGCCCCAGCATTTT; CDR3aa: CASSPYRGPNQPQHF
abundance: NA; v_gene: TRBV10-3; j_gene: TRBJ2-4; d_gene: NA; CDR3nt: TGTGCCATCAGCGCCGGGGAGATCGCCAAAAACATTCAGTACTTC; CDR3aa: CAISAGEIAKNIQYF
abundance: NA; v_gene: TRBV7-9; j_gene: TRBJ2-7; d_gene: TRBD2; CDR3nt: TGCGCCAGCAGCTCCCCCAAGAGCGGGAGCTCCTACGAGCAGTACTTC; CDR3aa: CASSSPKSGSSYEQYF
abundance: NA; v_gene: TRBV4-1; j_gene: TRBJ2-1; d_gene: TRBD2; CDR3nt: TGCGCCAGCAGCCTCGGGACTAGCGGGAACAATGAGCAGTTCTTC; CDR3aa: CASSLGTSGNNEQFF
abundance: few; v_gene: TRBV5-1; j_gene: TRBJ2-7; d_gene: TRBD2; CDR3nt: TGCGCCAGCAGCTTAGGGGAGAGCGGGAGGCGCTACGAGCAGTACTTC; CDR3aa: CASSLGESGRRYEQYF
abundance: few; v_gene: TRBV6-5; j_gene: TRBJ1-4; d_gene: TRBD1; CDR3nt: TGTGCCAGCAGTTACGACAGGGGTTCGGAAAAACTGTTTTTT; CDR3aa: CASSYDRGSEKLFF